One sample yielded the 6 T cell receptor beta chains listed below, sequenced in a study of blood T cell repertoires in COVID-19 (dated by TCRdb to the early 2020s). The library was built by means of the immunoSEQ multiplex PCR assay. This is the immuneACCESS table as TCRdb keeps it, with only in-frame sequences that have V and J called. A part of the clones is gone; compared with another copy, unresolved V genes explain less than half, and the rest is unexplained. This sample has 250,000 or so clones in its table, and 85% to 90% of those were observed once. The biggest ten clones account for approximately 9.5% of the sample. Sequencing input: PBMCs or T cells enriched from blood (not recorded which). Receptors originate from a man aged 35 to 55 who had recovered from COVID-19.

The V and J genes are TRBV5-1 and TRBJ1-5; 8 bases line up with TRBD1. Germline V lookup: CDR1 SGHRS, CDR2 YFSETQ. CDR3 length: 15 amino acids. After removal of 3 bases from V and 2 bases from J, the junction contained 4 bases not matched to a gene. CDR3 in DNA: TGCGCCAGCAGCTGGGGGGACAGGCGCAATCAGCCCCAGCATTTT. Translated: CASSWGDRRNQPQHF.

This sequence joins TRBV5-1 and TRBJ1-1; TRBD1 matches 8 bases. Per the germline V gene, CDR1 is SGHRS and CDR2 is YFSETQ. This CDR3 is built from 14 residues. The V gene end was trimmed by 1 base and the J gene end by 4 bases; junction bases not matched to a gene: 3. The CDR3 bases are TGCGCCAGCAGCTTGCCCGGGACAGGCACTGAAGCTTTCTTT. This sequence encodes CASSLPGTGTEAFF.

This clone has a handful of counts. The genes are TRBV19 and TRBJ1-6; no clear D gene. This CDR3 contains 15 residues. Germline V gene data show CDR1 as LNHDA and CDR2 as SQIVND (reference sequence). V was shortened by 3 bases and J by 6 bases, with 12 bases between the two germline ends. The CDR3, as DNA: TGTGCCAGTAGTATTTTCGCGGGTGGTAATTCACCCCTCCACTTT. As protein: CASSIFAGGNSPLHF.

This chain joins TRBV19 and TRBJ2-3; D possibly corresponds to TRBD2 (6 bases). Germline lookup yields CDR1 LNHDA and CDR2 SQIVND (reference sequence). The CDR3 covers 18 residues. Trimming shortened V by 8 bases and J by 2 bases, and 26 bases separated the two germline ends. CDR3 DNA: TGTGCCAGTCGTCCCCGGGCTTGGGGGGACCCAACCACAGATACGCAGTATTTT. The encoded protein is CASRPRAWGDPTTDTQYF.

V is TRBV7-3 and J is TRBJ1-1; D is unclear. Trimming removed 1 base at V and 10 bases at J, with 13 bases between. This CDR3 comprises 13 residues. Germline values: CDR1 SGHTA, CDR2 FQGTGA. Here the CDR3 DNA reads TGTGCCAGCAGCTTAAGGGGAGGAGACGGAGCTTTCTTT. Translating it yields CASSLRGGDGAFF. Supplemented by reference TRBV7-3 and TRBJ1-1, the full variable domain reads GAGVSQTPSNKVTEKGKYVELRCDPISGHTALYWYRQSLGQGPEFLIYFQGTGAADDSGLPNDRFFAVRPEGSVSTLKIQRTERGDSAVYLCASSLRGGDGAFFGQGTRLTVV.

Only a few counts were recorded for this clone. As DNA, the CDR3 is TGTGCCAGCAGCCCCCTTCTATACCAGGGGAGCTACACCTTC. Its protein product is CASSPLLYQGSYTF. The gene calls are TRBV14 and TRBJ1-2, with TRBD1 as a possible D gene (6 bases). CDR3 length equals 14 residues. Germline lookup yields CDR1 SGHDN and CDR2 FVKESK. Trimming removed 4 bases from V and 9 bases from J, with 18 bases in between.